This T cell receptor (beta chain) came from a study of blood T cell repertoires in COVID-19 (dated by TCRdb to 2020 to 2021). For the study in its entirety: Samples from collaborators originated in the United States, Italy and Spain and spanned both the acute and convalescent phases of COVID-19. The repertoires were released in a freely available public database intended as a resource for research on the immune response to SARS-CoV-2. Where available, HLA class I and class II types were taken from metadata supplied by the sample provider and were not determined by assay-based typing. The samples were drawn from two sources: the first 160 participants of the ongoing ImmuneRACE study, and 1,200 or so subjects contributed by 6 global collaborators. The material from the prospective study consisted of cDNA or gDNA derived from T cells, B-cell-depleted T cells, or PBMCs. Nearly every sample came with metadata listing a de-identified subject ID, COVID-19 status, age in years and sex. The dataset comprised deeply sampled blood TCRbeta repertoires from subjects exposed to, actively infected with, or recovered from COVID-19. Results and caveats for the whole study, not just this receptor: The quantity of clinical and demographic metadata differed by source and by participant and was supplied without curation.

In Seattle, one collaborating source enrolled patients while the infection was active and tracked those patients longitudinally over the course of disease. Whole blood was collected in K2EDTA tubes by collaborating institutions according to the institutions' own protocols. For TCRbeta analysis, collaborators shipped samples as frozen whole blood, isolated PBMCs, or DNA extracted from either of those sample types. TCRbeta CDR3 regions were amplified from genomic DNA using the immunoSEQ Assay, a bias-controlled multiplex PCR. The study's own analysis went as follows. Within the assay, amplification of reference gene primers was used to estimate how many nucleated cells each sample contained. Sequence reads were collapsed and filtered to measure the absolute abundance of every unique TCRbeta CDR3 rearrangement. For each sample, productive Simpson clonality was calculated as the square root of Simpson's diversity index over productive rearrangements. Held by TCRdb, this immuneACCESS table contains in-frame sequences only and omits some clones. Under half of the omission traces to an unresolved V gene where checked; the cause of the rest is unknown. From that table come the V and J calls and clone size; the DNA was used to work out D and trimming. This sample has fewer than 200,000 clones in its table, and roughly four fifths of those were observed once. The ten largest clones capture roughly 7.5% of the sample.

The germline V gene (reference sequence) specifies LNHDA as CDR1 and SQIVND as CDR2. From the cysteine through the phenylalanine, the CDR3 covers 14 amino acids. Left in the record is the CDR3 DNA by itself, 42 bases read in frame from the first base. V loses 7 bases, J loses 0 bases, and the germline ends lie 10 bases apart. As concerns this clone: Its specific antigen is unknown. It has no much larger one-base neighbor in the sample; base qualities were not kept.

Material for sequencing was peripheral blood. This clonotype was obtained from a woman in her seventies with COVID-19, enrolled during active disease. The chain is encoded by TRBV19 joined to TRBJ1-5, with an unclear D gene assignment. CDR3 protein: CASMRSYSNQPQHF. The DNA sequence follows: TGTGCCAGTATGAGGTCCTATAGCAATCAGCCCCAGCATTTT.